The 5 T cell receptor beta chains below all came from one sample that was sequenced in a study of blood T cell repertoires in COVID-19. Data came from immunoSEQ multiplex PCR; TCRdb stores just in-frame clones and leaves some out. The table includes roughly 140,000 clones, around three quarters detected once. Source material: peripheral blood. These receptors came from a man in his sixties with acute or convalescent COVID-19.

This chain uses TRBV5-4 with TRBJ2-2; D may be TRBD2 (6 bases). Germline V gene sequence: CDR1 SGHNT, CDR2 YYREEE (reference sequence). This CDR3 is built from 17 residues. V lost 2 bases, J lost 1 base, and 15 bases lay in between. The chain's CDR3 is CASSFGGGMMNTGELFF. The CDR3 DNA is TGTGCCAGCAGCTTTGGCGGCGGGATGATGAACACCGGGGAGCTGTTTTTT. The variable domain in full, with the rest retrieved from reference TRBV5-4 and TRBJ2-2, is ETGVTQSPTHLIKTRGQQVTLRCSSQSGHNTVSWYQQALGQGPQFIFQYYREEENGRGNFPPRFSGLQFPNYSSELNVNALELDDSALYLCASSFGGGMMNTGELFFGEGSRLTVL.

V and J are TRBV7-2 and TRBJ2-7; 11 bases fit TRBD2. The junction had 0 bases not matched to a gene; V was cut back by 2 bases and J by 3 bases. The CDR3 runs 14 residues. Germline assignment: CDR1 SGHTA and CDR2 FQGNSA. This CDR3 is CASSLLAGGYEQYF. For the CDR3, the DNA is TGTGCCAGCAGCTTACTAGCGGGAGGCTACGAGCAGTACTTC.

The chain couples TRBV24-1 to TRBJ2-7, with 7 bases that match TRBD1. This CDR3 comprises 15 residues. The germline V gene encodes CDR1 KGHDR and CDR2 SFDVKD. The trim removed 7 bases at V and 4 bases at J, leaving 12 bases unmatched. CDR3 bases: TGTGCCACCAGGCCAACAGGGGTAAGGCAATACGAGCAGTACTTC. Its protein is CATRPTGVRQYEQYF.

This chain uses TRBV4-1 with TRBJ2-7; 7 bases are shared with TRBD1. Looked up from germline, CDR1 is MGHRA and CDR2 is YSYEKL. V lost 0 bases to trimming and J lost 3 bases; unmatched junction nucleotides: 2. CDR3 length: 14 residues. CDR3 protein: CASSQEGQVYEQYF. The CDR3 bases are TGCGCCAGCAGCCAAGAAGGACAGGTCTACGAGCAGTACTTC.

This clone was seen more than once but under ten times. For the CDR3, the DNA is TGCGCCAGCAGCCAAAATACAGGGGACAATGAGCAGTTCTTC. This encodes CASSQNTGDNEQFF. The chain uses TRBV4-1 and TRBJ2-1, with 7 bases matching TRBD1. The ends lost 2 bases at V and 5 bases at J; junction bases unmatched: 3. Germline CDR1 is MGHRA and CDR2 is YSYEKL. This CDR3 contains 14 residues.